These T cell receptor beta chains were read from a single sample in a study of cytomegalovirus exposure and HLA in healthy donors. TCRdb's copy holds only in-frame clones and misses some; the assay was immunoSEQ multiplex PCR. Of approximately 160,000 clones listed, approximately 71% were seen once; the top ten hold 1.4% to 1.5%. The material sequenced was PBMCs. These receptors originate from a man aged 45-65 years in good health and CMV-seronegative. The CDR3 runs from the conserved cysteine through the conserved F or W. Each record gives: D gene, V gene, J gene, clone size, CDR3 DNA, CDR3 protein. A D gene is named only where the DNA matches it firmly. Expanded clones get a size class; other rows say once, few or many, or leave the size out.

NA,TRBV13,TRBJ2-3,NA,TGTGCCAGCAGCTTGCGACATAGCACAGATACGCAGTATTTT,CASSLRHSTDTQYF
TRBD1,TRBV19,TRBJ2-7,few,TGTGCCAGTAGTCGGGACAGGGGGCCCTACGAGCAGTACTTC,CASSRDRGPYEQYF
TRBD1,TRBV6-5,TRBJ1-2,NA,TGTGCCAGCAGTGAGGGGACAGGGGGCTATGGCTACACCTTC,CASSEGTGGYGYTF
TRBD2,TRBV7-2,TRBJ2-1,NA,TGTGCCAGCAGCTTATTGCCCTCTCTAGCGGGGGGGTTTGACAATGAGCAGTTCTTC,CASSLLPSLAGGFDNEQFF
NA,TRBV28,TRBJ1-1,NA,TGTGCCAGCAGGCTAGGAGGGCCCCAGACGCGGAACACTGAAGCTTTCTTT,CASRLGGPQTRNTEAFF
TRBD1,TRBV6-5,TRBJ1-2,once,TGTGCCAGCAGCATGAGGACAGGGGGCCACTATGGCTACACCTTC,CASSMRTGGHYGYTF
NA,TRBV7-6,TRBJ2-1,few,TGTGCCAGCAGCTTGGATGGGGGACAATACAATGAGCAGTTCTTC,CASSLDGGQYNEQFF
TRBD1,TRBV28,TRBJ2-5,NA,TGTGCCAGCAGTCCACCAGGGGGTGGGGAGACCCAGTACTTC,CASSPPGGGETQYF
NA,TRBV6-5,TRBJ1-5,NA,TGTGCCAGCAGTTTCACAGGGTTAGGTCAGCCCCAGCATTTT,CASSFTGLGQPQHF
NA,TRBV11-2,TRBJ1-3,few,TGTGCCAGCAGCTTAGCCAGGGAGGGGAACACCATATATTTT,CASSLAREGNTIYF
TRBD1,TRBV6-6,TRBJ1-1,few,TGTGCCAGCAGTAAACAGGGGGCATCGGGGTCTACTGAAGCTTTCTTT,CASSKQGASGSTEAFF
NA,TRBV6-6,TRBJ1-1,NA,TGTGCCAGCAGATGGGGGGGATTATCCGAAGCTTTCTTT,CASRWGGLSEAFF
NA,TRBV10-3,TRBJ1-2,NA,TGTGCCATCAGTGAGAGACCGGCGGTTGGCGGCTACACCTTC,CAISERPAVGGYTF
TRBD1,TRBV2,TRBJ1-4,NA,TGTGCCAGCGAACCGGGACAGGGGAATGAAAAACTGTTTTTT,CASEPGQGNEKLFF
NA,TRBV28,TRBJ2-1,NA,TGTGCCAGCAGTTTATTGGGGGGAGATCGGGCAGGTGAGCAGTTCTTC,CASSLLGGDRAGEQFF
TRBD1,TRBV7-8,TRBJ1-1,few,TGTGCCAGCAGCCCACAGGGGGTGAACACTGAAGCTTTCTTT,CASSPQGVNTEAFF
TRBD1,TRBV5-1,TRBJ1-2,NA,TGCGCCAGCAGCTATATCACAGGGGAGTATGGCTACACCTTC,CASSYITGEYGYTF
TRBD1,TRBV27,TRBJ1-2,NA,TGTGCCAGCAGCTCTCCCAAGGGGGCGGAGTCTCGCTACACCTTC,CASSSPKGAESRYTF
NA,TRBV6-1,TRBJ2-7,NA,TGTGCCAGCAGTGACGGGAAACCCTACGAGCAGTACTTC,CASSDGKPYEQYF
TRBD1,TRBV7-9,TRBJ1-2,NA,TGTGCCAGCAGCCCGCGCGGACAGGGGGCGCAAAGTGGCTACACCTTC,CASSPRGQGAQSGYTF
NA,TRBV20-1,TRBJ1-2,NA,TGCAGTGCGGTGAGGAACTATGGCTACACCTTC,CSAVRNYGYTF
NA,TRBV7-3,TRBJ1-2,few,TGTGCCAGCAGCGCGCGAGGGGGCTATGGCTACACCTTC,CASSARGGYGYTF
TRBD1,TRBV11-2,TRBJ1-2,NA,TGTGCCAGCAGCACCCGACAGGGGGCGAACGGCTACACCTTC,CASSTRQGANGYTF
NA,TRBV6-5,TRBJ2-7,NA,TGTGCCAGCAGTTACTCGACTAGACCCTCCTACGAGCAGTACTTC,CASSYSTRPSYEQYF
NA,TRBV6-5,TRBJ2-5,NA,TGTGCCAGCAGGACGACGGAGGGGGGGCAGTACTTC,CASRTTEGGQYF
NA,TRBV10-3,TRBJ2-3,NA,TGTGCCATCAGCGGTAGGGACACCACAGATACGCAGTATTTT,CAISGRDTTDTQYF
TRBD1,TRBV19,TRBJ2-3,NA,TGTGCCAGTAGTACCCCCGGGACAGGGGACACAGATACGCAGTATTTT,CASSTPGTGDTDTQYF
NA,TRBV19,TRBJ2-7,NA,TGTGCCAGTAGTATAGGAGACAGAGCCTACGAGCAGTACTTC,CASSIGDRAYEQYF
NA,TRBV19,TRBJ1-1,NA,TGTGCCAGTAGTATAGGCCGGCGGGGTGAAGCTTTCTTT,CASSIGRRGEAFF
NA,TRBV27,TRBJ2-6,NA,TGTGCCAGCAGCACTCTAGCGACTGGGGCCAACGTCCTGACTTTC,CASSTLATGANVLTF